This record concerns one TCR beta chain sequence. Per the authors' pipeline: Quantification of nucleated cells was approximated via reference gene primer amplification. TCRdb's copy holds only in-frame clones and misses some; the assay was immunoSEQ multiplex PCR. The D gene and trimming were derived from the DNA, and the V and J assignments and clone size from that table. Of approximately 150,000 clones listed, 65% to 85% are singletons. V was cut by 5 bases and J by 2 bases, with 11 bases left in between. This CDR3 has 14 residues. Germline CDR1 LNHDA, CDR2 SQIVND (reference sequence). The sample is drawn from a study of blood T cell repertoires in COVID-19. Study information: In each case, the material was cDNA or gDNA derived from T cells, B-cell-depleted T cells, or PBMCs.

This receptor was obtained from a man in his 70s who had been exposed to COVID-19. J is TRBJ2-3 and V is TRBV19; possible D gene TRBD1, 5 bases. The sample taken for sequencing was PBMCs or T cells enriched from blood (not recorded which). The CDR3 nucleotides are TGTGCCAGTAGTTTCGACAGACTCACAGATACGCAGTATTTT. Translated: CASSFDRLTDTQYF.